The rows below give T cell receptor beta chains drawn from one sample of a study of blood T cell repertoires in COVID-19. Libraries were prepared by immunoSEQ multiplex PCR; TCRdb keeps only in-frame clonotypes and omits some of them. The sample gives almost 100,000 clones, roughly nine tenths of which show up once; approximately 10% is in the top ten. Sequencing was carried out using peripheral blood. Every receptor here comes from a man aged 45 to 65 with acute or convalescent COVID-19. Each CDR3 is given without its conserved first and last residue.

J gene,V gene,CDR3 protein
TRBJ1-1,TRBV5-5,ASSFSQPRGRITEAF
TRBJ2-5,TRBV11-3,ASSLDLAGPGPQY
TRBJ2-3,TRBV6-6,ASSPGTSGIIYPQY
TRBJ2-3,TRBV6-2/TRBV6-3,ASSRGSTSGSTDTQY
TRBJ1-1,TRBV23-1,ASSHPPGVPMNTEAF
TRBJ2-7,TRBV7-2,ASSNGQALSYEQY
TRBJ1-5,TRBV18,ASSGGNNQPQH
TRBJ2-7,TRBV5-8,ASSLQPSEQY
TRBJ2-7,TRBV6-1,ASSEPGQVSYEQY
TRBJ1-1,TRBV5-6,ASSAHGQFEAF
TRBJ2-7,TRBV11-3,ASSFVGYRGQGESEQY
TRBJ2-7,TRBV3-1/TRBV3-2,ASSHTGSSYEQY
TRBJ2-2,TRBV18,ASSPADRGPGELF
TRBJ1-3,TRBV19,ASSPVWSSGNTIY
TRBJ2-1,TRBV19,ASSIGDSAYNEQF
TRBJ2-7,TRBV19,ASSIPFPGQGSYEQY
TRBJ1-1,TRBV6-5,ASSPDRGGPEAF
TRBJ2-7,TRBV10-3,AISGKSGTSGDTQY
TRBJ1-1,TRBV7-8,ASSLRARANTEAF
TRBJ1-6,TRBV18,ASSPETGAYNSPLH
TRBJ2-2,TRBV19,ASTPKRTLTGELF
TRBJ2-3,TRBV7-6,ASSFLLPGQESTDTQY
TRBJ1-5,TRBV19,ASSSGFDFNQPQH
TRBJ2-7,TRBV13,ASSLAVGRTYEQY
TRBJ1-5,TRBV5-1,ASSETGVGQPQH
TRBJ2-5,TRBV10-2,ASSSGLAGAHRWTQY
TRBJ2-3,TRBV15,ATRSSDTQY
TRBJ2-3,TRBV5-6,ASSYWTGGVVDTQY
TRBJ2-1,TRBV24-1,ATSVSGIEQF
TRBJ2-3,TRBV6-4,ASPCPARTSGSTDTQY
TRBJ1-5,TRBV30,AWREDGSNQPQH
TRBJ2-7,TRBV5-6,ASSPTNRREQY
TRBJ1-2,TRBV27,ASSPRYAQGQGDGYT
TRBJ1-5,TRBV27,ASSSAVGNQPQH
TRBJ1-6,TRBV6-1,ASSEEWTPYNSPLH
TRBJ2-3,TRBV6-5,ASTEGGGRGDTQY
TRBJ1-5,TRBV7-2,ASSLVVGGQPQH
TRBJ2-7,TRBV10-3,AISESNTLREQY
TRBJ1-3,TRBV5-1,ASSFLGTDSGNTIY
TRBJ2-7,TRBV2,ASSKIAGSYEQY
TRBJ2-3,TRBV29-1,SVVVAPGLAVSTDTQY
TRBJ1-4,TRBV12-5,ASGTGEEKLF
TRBJ2-1,TRBV2,ASSAGTGVGNEQF
TRBJ2-1,TRBV4-2,ASSQATSGKYNEQF
TRBJ1-1,TRBV19,ASSIARQGASTEAF
TRBJ2-3,TRBV21-1,ASSKGRVNRGRTSTDTQY
TRBJ2-5,TRBV10-2,ASSVQRTSGTETQY
TRBJ1-1,TRBV10-3,AISYSGNTEAF
TRBJ1-5,TRBV27,ASSPTLIGQGSNQPQH
TRBJ2-3,TRBV2,ASRDTVDTQY
TRBJ2-1,TRBV5-1,ASSFLAGSYNEQF
TRBJ1-5,TRBV5-1,ASSPGGNQPQH
TRBJ2-1,TRBV7-2,ASSLMSGIYNEQF
TRBJ1-6,TRBV27,ASSFYGDRANSPLH
TRBJ2-3,TRBV4-1,ASSPEAGRGDTQY
TRBJ2-7,TRBV21-1,ASSKAREPCTGEQY
TRBJ2-5,TRBV7-3,ASSYQGGQRETQY
TRBJ2-6,TRBV5-5,ASRLGQGSGANVLT